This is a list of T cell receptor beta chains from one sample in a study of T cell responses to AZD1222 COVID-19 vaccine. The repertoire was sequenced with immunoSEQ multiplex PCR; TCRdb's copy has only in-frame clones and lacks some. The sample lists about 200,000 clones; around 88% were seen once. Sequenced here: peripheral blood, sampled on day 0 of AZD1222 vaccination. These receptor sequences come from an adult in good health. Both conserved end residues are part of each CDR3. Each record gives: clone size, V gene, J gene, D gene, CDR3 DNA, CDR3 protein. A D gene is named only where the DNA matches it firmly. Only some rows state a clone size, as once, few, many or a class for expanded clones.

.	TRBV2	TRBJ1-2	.	TGTGCCAGCAGTGTCTTTGCCGGGGGTTCGGACGGCTACACCTTC	CASSVFAGGSDGYTF
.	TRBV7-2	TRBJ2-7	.	TGTGCCAGCAGCTTAGCGGGCAGGCCCCACGAGCAGTACTTC	CASSLAGRPHEQYF
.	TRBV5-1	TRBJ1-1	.	TGCGCCAGCAGCTCCTTCGCAGGAGAGAACACTGAAGCTTTCTTT	CASSSFAGENTEAFF
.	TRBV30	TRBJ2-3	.	TGTGCCTGGAGTGTAGGGTCCCGGGGGCTCACAGATACGCAGTATTTT	CAWSVGSRGLTDTQYF
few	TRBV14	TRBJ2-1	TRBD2	TGTGCCAGCAGCCAAGTTTGGGCCGGGACTAGCGGACTCAATGAGCAGTTCTTC	CASSQVWAGTSGLNEQFF
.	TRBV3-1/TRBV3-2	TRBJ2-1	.	TGTGCCAGCAGCAGGGCCTATCAATCCTACAATGAGCAGTTCTTC	CASSRAYQSYNEQFF
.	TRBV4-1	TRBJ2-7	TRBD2	TGCGCCAGCAGCCAAGATGATAGCGGGCACTCCTACGAGCAGTACTTC	CASSQDDSGHSYEQYF
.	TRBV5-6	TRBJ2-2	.	TGTGCCAGCAGCTTAAGAACTTTCACCGGGGAGCTGTTTTTT	CASSLRTFTGELFF
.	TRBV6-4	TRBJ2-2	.	TGTGCCAGCAGTGATGAGGGAGCGGACACCGGGGAGCTGTTTTTT	CASSDEGADTGELFF
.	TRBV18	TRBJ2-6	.	TGTGCCAGCTCAGCGACCAGGGCTGGGGCCAACGTCCTGACTTTC	CASSATRAGANVLTF
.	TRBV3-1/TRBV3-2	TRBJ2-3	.	TGTGCCAGCAGCCCGTCCGCTGGCACAGATACGCAGTATTTT	CASSPSAGTDTQYF
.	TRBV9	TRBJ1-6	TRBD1	TGTGCCAGCAGTACTGACAGGGTCAGTTCACCCCTCCACTTT	CASSTDRVSSPLHF
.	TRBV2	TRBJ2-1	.	TGTGCCACCCGCCCGGAGTGGGGGGCCCTTAACAATGAGCAGTTCTTC	CATRPEWGALNNEQFF
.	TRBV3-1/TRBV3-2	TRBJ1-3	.	TGTGCCAGCAGCCAAGAACCGATCGGGCCAGGGGCTGGAAACACCATATATTTT	CASSQEPIGPGAGNTIYF
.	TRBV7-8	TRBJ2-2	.	TGTGCCAGCAGCTTAGTTACCGTGCGACAGACGAACACCGGGGAGCTGTTTTTT	CASSLVTVRQTNTGELFF
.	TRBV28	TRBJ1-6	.	TGTGCCAGCAGTTTACGCAGGGTGGGGGATTCACCCCTCCACTTT	CASSLRRVGDSPLHF
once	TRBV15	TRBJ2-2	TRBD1	TGTGCCACCAGCAGGGGCCGGGACAGGGGTCCCGGGGAGCTGTTTTTT	CATSRGRDRGPGELFF